This T cell receptor (beta chain) appears in the sequencing data of a study of neurological immune-mediated disorders. This clonotype was seen ten or more times. Synthesis of cDNA was accomplished via 5'RACE employing 10-nucleotide random UMIs. From the 5' RACE reads, TCRdb called clonotypes with MiXCR, one entry per CDR3 protein. This sample yields 75,000 to 85,000 distinct CDR3 sequences, of which over 15% are seen a single time; 15% belongs to the top ten. Germline CDR1 reads MGHRA; CDR2 reads YSYEKL. V shed 4 bases, J shed 7 bases, and the junction held 13 bases outside the gene matches. This CDR3 is 17 amino acids long. Healthy controls were blood bank volunteers in Maryland, USA.

V gene TRBV4-1 combines with J gene TRBJ2-2; 9 bases agree with TRBD2. This TCR was sampled from a woman in her thirties or forties in good health. Sequencing was done on a sample of PBMCs. The CDR3 loop reads CASSPRAGGGAGGELFF. CDR3 DNA: TGCGCCAGCAGCCCCAGAGCGGGCGGGGGGGCGGGCGGGGAGCTGTTTTTT.